These 20 T cell receptor beta chains originate from one sample sequenced in a study of molecular identifiers for immune sequencing clone quantification. Each CDR3 protein gets one entry after TCRdb re-called the PCR reads with MiXCR. In the table there are 15,000 to 20,000 distinct CDR3 sequences, around 23% of which are singletons. Sequenced: naive CD8+ T cells from blood, with Jurkat cell RNA spiked in. Subset described: FACS-sorted CD8+CD4-CCR7+CD45RA+ naive T cells. The source of these receptors is a human donor in good health. Some libraries in this study had Jurkat cell RNA spiked in.

This clonotype was seen at least ten times. The genes are TRBV28 and TRBJ2-1, with 9 bases lining up with TRBD1. Germline V gives CDR1 MDHEN, CDR2 SYDVKM. The CDR3 is 15 amino acids. The V segment lost 7 bases and the J segment 7 bases; nucleotides outside the gene matches: 11. The chain's CDR3 is CASNRRDREENEQFF. The CDR3 bases are TGTGCCAGCAACCGCCGGGACAGGGAGGAGAATGAGCAGTTCTTC.

This clonotype occurred many times. This rearrangement joins TRBV7-7 to TRBJ2-3; weak D call: TRBD2 (5 bases). CDR1 SSHAT and CDR2 FNYEAQ come from the germline V gene (reference sequence). Trimming stripped 3 bases from V and 4 bases from J, with 11 bases between. This CDR3 is built from 14 residues. The CDR3: CASSFKNSADTQYF. The CDR3, as DNA: TGTGCCAGCAGCTTTAAGAATAGCGCAGATACGCAGTATTTT.

This clonotype was seen many times. CDR3 in DNA: TGTGCCAGCAGCCCTCGGAATGAGCAGTTCTTC. It is translated as CASSPRNEQFF. The rearrangement joins TRBV7-9 to TRBJ2-1; D is unresolved. Between the trimmed V and J ends, which lost 5 bases and 7 bases, there was a span of 6 bases. CDR1 SEHNR and CDR2 FQNEAQ come from the germline V gene (reference sequence). This CDR3 contains 11 residues.

In its sample, this clonotype ranks as medium-sized. This chain joins TRBV10-2 and TRBJ2-3, with 9 bases lining up with TRBD2. Trimming removed 2 bases from V and 7 bases from J; junction bases left unmatched: 10. Per germline, CDR1 WSHSY and CDR2 SAAADI. CDR3 length: 16 amino acids. The CDR3 spells CASSEVASGRFNTQYF. The CDR3 DNA reads as TGCGCCAGCAGTGAGGTAGCAAGCGGGAGGTTCAATACGCAGTATTTT.

Concerning this clonotype: A much larger clone differs from this one at a single base, so this may be a read error. CDR3 DNA: TGCAGTGCTAGTCGAGACAGACCCTACGAGCAGTACTTC. Its translation: CSASRDRPYEQYF. The rearrangement uses TRBV20-1 and TRBJ2-7, with D maybe TRBD1 (5 bases). V gave up 3 bases and J gave up 2 bases, with 11 bases separating them. There are 13 residues in the CDR3. From germline, CDR1 is DFQATT and CDR2 SNEGSKA (reference sequence).

This clonotype has at least ten counts. The chain couples TRBV12-3 or TRBV12-4 to TRBJ1-6; a weak D match, TRBD1 (5 bases). The CDR3 is 15 residues long. The ends were cut back, 7 bases at V and 4 bases at J, with 14 bases in the middle. As DNA, the CDR3 is TGTGCCAGCACCCAAGAAACAGGATATAATTCACCCCTCCACTTT. Amino acid sequence: CASTQETGYNSPLHF.

Comment on this clonotype: This may stem from a read error, because a much larger clone lies one nucleotide away. The rearrangement uses TRBV20-1 and TRBJ2-1; weak D call: TRBD2 (5 bases). CDR1 and CDR2 (germline): DFQATT, SNEGSKA (reference sequence). This CDR3 region has 13 residues. The V end was cut by 6 bases, the J end by 7 bases, with 16 bases between. This CDR3 is CSARTGSMNEQFF. In DNA form, the CDR3 reads TGCAGTGCACGGACTGGATCCATGAATGAGCAGTTCTTC.

By proportion, this clonotype is medium-sized. The chain carries TRBV10-3 and TRBJ2-2; perhaps TRBD1 as D (6 bases). The germline gives CDR1 ENHRY, CDR2 SYGVKD. The CDR3 runs 16 residues. V lost 5 bases and J 2 bases, leaving 15 bases between the germline ends. This chain's CDR3 is CAISPRRDTNTGELFF. Here the CDR3 DNA reads TGTGCCATCAGTCCCCGCCGGGACACCAACACCGGGGAGCTGTTTTTT.

This clonotype has just a few counts. This chain links TRBV21-1 with TRBJ1-4; the D segment call TRBD1 is taken from the table without a DNA check. TRBV21-1 is reported as a pseudogene. This CDR3 comprises 16 residues. The CDR3 loop reads CASSKVSSGGREKLFF. The DNA of the CDR3 is TGTGCCAGCAGCAAAGTCTCCTCAGGGGGCAGGGAAAAACTGTTTTTT.

Regarding this clonotype: A much larger clone differs from this one at a single base, so this may be a read error. V gene TRBV11-2 combines with J gene TRBJ2-2; TRBD2 agrees at 7 bases. Germline V gives CDR1 SGHAT, CDR2 FQNNGV. This CDR3 has 15 residues. Here the CDR3 reads CANSFIAGYTGELFF. The DNA of the CDR3 is TGTGCCAACAGCTTTATAGCGGGTTACACCGGGGAGCTGTTTTTT.

This clonotype is termed medium-sized. The chain employs TRBV13 and TRBJ2-7; no firm D call. There are 13 residues in the CDR3. Trimming removed 8 bases from V and 2 bases from J, with 13 bases in between. Germline V lookup: CDR1 PRHDT, CDR2 FYEKMQ (reference sequence). The CDR3 protein is CASHGSLAYEQYF. Here the CDR3 DNA reads TGTGCCAGCCACGGCTCCTTAGCCTACGAGCAGTACTTC. Complete variable domain (other parts from reference TRBV13 and TRBJ2-7): AAGVIQSPRHLIKEKRETATLKCYPIPRHDTVYWYQQGPGQDPQFLISFYEKMQSDKGSIPDRFSAQQFSDYHSELNMSSLELGDSALYFCASHGSLAYEQYFGPGTRLTVT.

This clonotype was picked up many times. The chain recombines TRBV14 with TRBJ2-7, with TRBD1 as a possible D gene (5 bases). The V end was cut by 6 bases, the J end by 3 bases, with 21 bases between. Germline assignment: CDR1 SGHDN and CDR2 FVKESK. The CDR3 contains 16 residues. For the CDR3, the DNA is TGTGCCAGCAGTCAGGGCGTTTGGAGAAAAGACTACGAGCAGTACTTC. Protein: CASSQGVWRKDYEQYF.

This clonotype ranks as medium-sized. J is TRBJ2-7 and V is TRBV20-1; weak D call: TRBD2 (6 bases). Trimming stripped 5 bases from V and 0 bases from J, with 11 bases between. Germline CDR1 DFQATT, CDR2 SNEGSKA (reference sequence). The CDR3 sequence is 13 residues long. The CDR3 DNA reads TGCAGTGCTGCCCCCGGGAGCTCCTACGAGCAGTACTTC. Its translation: CSAAPGSSYEQYF.

The chain joins TRBV12-3 or TRBV12-4 to TRBJ2-7; D is uncertain. The V gene lost 3 bases and the J gene lost 2 bases, with 14 bases spanning the gap. The CDR3 covers 15 residues. CDR3 amino acids: CASSFNPAGPYEQYF. CDR3 in DNA: TGTGCCAGCAGTTTTAACCCGGCAGGACCCTACGAGCAGTACTTC.

On this clonotype itself: Being one base from a much bigger clone, this may be a read error. Here the CDR3 omits its conserved ending phenylalanine or tryptophan, so a read error is the likely source. This chain joins TRBV7-9 and TRBJ2-1; possible D gene TRBD2, 5 bases. Germline-derived CDR1 and CDR2 are SEHNR and FQNEAQ (reference sequence). This CDR3 has 15 residues. V gave up 4 bases and J gave up 3 bases, with 13 bases separating them. The CDR3 DNA is TGTGCCAGCAGCTCCCCTCACGGGAACTACAATGAGCAGTTCTCC. This sequence encodes CASSSPHGNYNEQFS.

This clonotype was counted ten times or more. The genes are TRBV4-2 and TRBJ2-7; no definite D call. The CDR3 loop spans 12 amino acids. Trimming cost V 1 base and J 6 bases, with 7 bases left between them. Germline V lookup: CDR1 LGHNA, CDR2 YNFKEQ. The CDR3 region is CASSQGAGEQYF. The CDR3 DNA reads as TGTGCCAGCAGCCAAGGCGCTGGCGAGCAGTACTTC.

Many counts were recorded for this clonotype. The chain has TRBV13 and TRBJ1-2, with D possibly matching TRBD1 (5 bases). Per the germline V gene, CDR1 is PRHDT and CDR2 is FYEKMQ (reference sequence). CDR3 length equals 11 residues. V dropped 4 bases and J dropped 10 bases, with 10 bases sitting between them. CDR3 sequence reads: CASSWDLDYTF. The CDR3 nucleotides are TGTGCCAGCAGCTGGGACCTGGACTACACCTTC.

By share, this clonotype ranks as medium-sized. The genes are TRBV5-1 and TRBJ2-3; D gene uncertain. From germline, CDR1 is SGHRS and CDR2 YFSETQ. V was clipped by 2 bases and J by 0 bases, with 7 bases between them. The CDR3 is made up of 14 amino acids. The CDR3 here is CASSFSPSTDTQYF. DNA for the CDR3: TGCGCCAGCAGCTTCTCGCCCAGCACAGATACGCAGTATTTT.

This clonotype has at least ten counts. V is TRBV20-1 and J is TRBJ2-7, with 7 bases identical to TRBD2. The CDR3 length is 14 residues. V gave up 3 bases and J gave up 3 bases; unmatched junction bases: 8. Germline loops: CDR1 DFQATT, CDR2 SNEGSKA (reference sequence). CDR3 DNA: TGCAGTGCTAGTCCTAGCGGAGTAATCTACGAGCAGTACTTC. This translates into CSASPSGVIYEQYF.

This clonotype was counted a single time. The CDR3 here is CSVEDLGQGREGYTF. The CDR3 DNA sequence: TGCAGCGTTGAAGATCTGGGACAGGGGAGGGAAGGCTACACCTTC. This chain uses TRBV29-1 with TRBJ1-2, with 10 bases matching TRBD1. V shed 0 bases and J 8 bases; nucleotides not matched to a gene: 9. CDR1 is SQVTM and CDR2 is ANQGSEA in the germline V gene. The CDR3 runs to 15 residues.